This entry concerns a single T cell receptor beta chain. The entry originates in a study of OX40 agonist ivuxolimab in advanced cancers. From germline, CDR1 is MGHRA and CDR2 YSYEKL. Trimming took off 2 bases at V and 6 bases at J, with 14 bases between the two ends. The CDR3 has 15 amino acids. The timepoints at which blood was sampled were baseline, cycle 4 day 1, and cycle 7 day 1. Libraries were prepared by immunoSEQ multiplex PCR; TCRdb keeps only in-frame clonotypes and omits some of them. The data contain 74,000 or so clones, around 85% of them singletons. J is TRBJ2-1 and V is TRBV4-1, with D hard to call. Here the sequenced sample was CD4+ or CD8+ T cells sorted from blood, taken in a trial of the OX40 agonist ivuxolimab. The TCR comes from an adult with an advanced solid tumor such as melanoma, head and neck, liver or kidney cancer. CDR3 sequence (DNA): TGCGCCAGCAGCCAAAACCGAGAAAGGGTCAATGAGCAGTTCTTC. Its protein is CASSQNRERVNEQFF.